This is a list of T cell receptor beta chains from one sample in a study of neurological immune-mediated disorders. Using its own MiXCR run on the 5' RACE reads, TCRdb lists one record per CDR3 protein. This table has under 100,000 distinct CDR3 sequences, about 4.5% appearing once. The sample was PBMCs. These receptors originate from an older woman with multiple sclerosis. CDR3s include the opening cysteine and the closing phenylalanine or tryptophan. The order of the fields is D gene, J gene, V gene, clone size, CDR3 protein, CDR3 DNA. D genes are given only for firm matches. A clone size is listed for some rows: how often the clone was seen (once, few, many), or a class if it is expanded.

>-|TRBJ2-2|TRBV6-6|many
CASSAGNTGELFF
TGTGCCAGCAGCGCAGGGAACACCGGGGAGCTGTTTTTT
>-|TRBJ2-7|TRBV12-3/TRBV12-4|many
CASRLATTRGLEQYF
TGTGCCAGCAGACTTGCGACGACCCGGGGGCTCGAGCAGTACTTC
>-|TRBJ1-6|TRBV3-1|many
CASSQVGRNNSPLHF
TGTGCCAGCAGCCAAGTGGGACGTAATAATTCACCCCTCCACTTT
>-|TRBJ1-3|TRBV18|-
CASSPIPQSSGNTIYF
TGTGCCAGCTCACCAATACCCCAGAGCTCTGGAAACACCATATATTTT
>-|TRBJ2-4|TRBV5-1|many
CASSSEYRASYKNIQYF
TGCGCCAGCAGCTCGGAGTACAGGGCAAGTTACAAAAACATTCAGTACTTC
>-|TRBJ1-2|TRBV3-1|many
CASSQGLAGVYGYTF
TGTGCCAGCAGCCAAGGATTGGCAGGGGTATATGGCTACACCTTC
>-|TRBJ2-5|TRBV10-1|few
CASSDSGAATQYF
TGCGCCAGCAGTGACTCAGGAGCGGCTACCCAGTACTTC
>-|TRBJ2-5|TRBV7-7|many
CASSLLGREETQYF
TGTGCCAGCAGCTTACTTGGCAGAGAAGAGACCCAGTACTTC
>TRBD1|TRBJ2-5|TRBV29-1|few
CSAGTVQETQYF
TGCAGCGCCGGGACAGTTCAAGAGACCCAGTACTTC
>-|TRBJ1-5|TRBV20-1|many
CSARAQGQPQHF
TGCAGTGCTAGAGCCCAGGGACAGCCCCAGCATTTT
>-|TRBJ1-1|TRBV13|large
CASSPRDSEAFF
TGTGCCAGCAGCCCCCGGGACTCTGAAGCTTTCTTT
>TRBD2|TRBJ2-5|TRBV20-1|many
CSASRDSGVNQETQYF
TGCAGTGCTAGTCGGGATAGCGGGGTGAATCAAGAGACCCAGTACTTC
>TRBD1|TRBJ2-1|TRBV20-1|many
CSASLRYRGWNEQFF
TGCAGTGCTAGCCTCCGTTACAGGGGGTGGAATGAGCAGTTCTTC
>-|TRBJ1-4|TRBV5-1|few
CASSLGSEEKLFF
TGCGCCAGCAGCTTAGGGTCTGAAGAAAAACTGTTTTTT
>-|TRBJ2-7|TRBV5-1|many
CASSLAGGDHEQYF
TGCGCCAGCAGCTTGGCCGGTGGGGACCACGAGCAGTACTTC
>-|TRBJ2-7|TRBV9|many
CASSVESFYEQYF
TGTGCCAGCAGCGTAGAGTCCTTCTACGAGCAGTACTTC
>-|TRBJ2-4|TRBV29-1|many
CSVVRQGIAKNIQYF
TGCAGCGTTGTAAGGCAGGGAATAGCCAAAAACATTCAGTACTTC
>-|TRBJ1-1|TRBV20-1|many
CSARAHQAEAFF
TGCAGTGCTAGAGCCCACCAGGCTGAAGCTTTCTTT
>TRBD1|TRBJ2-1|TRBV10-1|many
CASRRTGGNEQFF
TGCGCCAGCAGACGGACAGGGGGGAATGAGCAGTTCTTC
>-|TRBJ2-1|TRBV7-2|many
CASNHRGAGGNEQFF
TGTGCCAGCAACCATCGGGGGGCCGGTGGTAATGAGCAGTTCTTC
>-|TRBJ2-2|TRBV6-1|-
CASSVGHRAGELFF
TGTGCCAGCAGTGTGGGACATAGGGCCGGGGAGCTGTTTTTT
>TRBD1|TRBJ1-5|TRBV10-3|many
CAISGDRVGNQPQHF
TGTGCCATCAGTGGCGACAGGGTGGGGAATCAGCCCCAGCATTTT
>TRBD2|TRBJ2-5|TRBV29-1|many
CSVGEGQETQYF
TGCAGCGTCGGGGAGGGCCAAGAGACCCAGTACTTC
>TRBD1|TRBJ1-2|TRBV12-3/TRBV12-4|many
CASSLRGGESNGYTF
TGTGCCAGCAGTTTAAGAGGGGGCGAGTCAAATGGCTACACCTTC
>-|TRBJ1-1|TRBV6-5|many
CASREVAMNTEAFF
TGTGCCAGCCGGGAAGTGGCGATGAACACTGAAGCTTTCTTT
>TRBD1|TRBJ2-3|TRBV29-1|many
CSVGPTGGFPDTQYF
TGCAGCGTTGGACCGACAGGGGGCTTTCCAGATACGCAGTATTTT
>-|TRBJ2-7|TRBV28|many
CASGTGSYEQYF
TGTGCCAGCGGAACTGGCTCCTACGAGCAGTACTTC
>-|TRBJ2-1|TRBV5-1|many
CASSLGGTPEQFF
TGCGCCAGCAGCTTAGGTGGGACACCGGAGCAGTTCTTC
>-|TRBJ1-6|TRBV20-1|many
CSARDSGGSNSPLHF
TGCAGTGCTAGAGATAGCGGGGGGAGCAATTCACCCCTCCACTTT
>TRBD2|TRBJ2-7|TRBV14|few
CASSQVRGTYEQYF
TGTGCCAGCAGCCAAGTGCGGGGGACCTACGAGCAGTACTTC
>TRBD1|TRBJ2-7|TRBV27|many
CASSLKDRKAQYF
TGTGCCAGCAGTCTGAAGGACAGGAAAGCGCAGTACTTC
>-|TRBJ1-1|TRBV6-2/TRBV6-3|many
CASIQGTEAFF
TGTGCCAGCATCCAGGGCACTGAAGCTTTCTTT
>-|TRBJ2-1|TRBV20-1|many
CSAPLRVGGSYNEQFF
TGCAGTGCTCCCCTCAGGGTGGGGGGTTCCTACAATGAGCAGTTCTTC
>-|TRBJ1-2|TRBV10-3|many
CAISAGVYGYTF
TGTGCCATCAGTGCTGGGGTCTATGGCTACACCTTC
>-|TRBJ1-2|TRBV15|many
CATSRDQVGYTF
TGTGCCACCAGCAGAGATCAGGTGGGCTACACCTTC
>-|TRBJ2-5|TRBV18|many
CASSPPQGSGTQYF
TGTGCCAGCTCACCTCCACAGGGTTCGGGGACCCAGTACTTC
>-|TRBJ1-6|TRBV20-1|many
CSARDSSAGGNSPLHF
TGCAGTGCTAGAGATAGTAGCGCAGGTGGGAATTCACCCCTCCACTTT
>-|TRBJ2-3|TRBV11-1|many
CASSQSTGRDTQYF
TGTGCCAGCAGCCAGTCGACAGGGAGGGATACGCAGTATTTT
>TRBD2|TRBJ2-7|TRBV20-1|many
CSAPGGEVYEQYF
TGCAGTGCTCCGGGAGGGGAGGTCTACGAGCAGTACTTC
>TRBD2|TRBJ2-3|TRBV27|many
CASKFGAGGTDTQYF
TGTGCCAGCAAATTTGGAGCGGGGGGCACAGATACGCAGTATTTT
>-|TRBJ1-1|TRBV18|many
CASSPGVTSGTEAFF
TGTGCCAGCTCTCCCGGGGTGACTTCGGGGACTGAAGCTTTCTTT
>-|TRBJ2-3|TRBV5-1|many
CASSLVGGGDTQYF
TGCGCCAGCAGCTTGGTGGGTGGAGGAGATACGCAGTATTTT
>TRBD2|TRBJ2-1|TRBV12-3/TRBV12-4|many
CASSPAGGPYNEQFF
TGTGCCAGCAGTCCAGCGGGGGGCCCCTACAATGAGCAGTTCTTC
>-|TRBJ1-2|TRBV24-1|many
CATSVGSYGYTF
TGTGCCACCAGTGTGGGATCCTATGGCTACACCTTC
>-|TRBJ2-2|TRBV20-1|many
CSAFPRVAGGELFF
TGCAGTGCCTTCCCAAGGGTGGCTGGGGGGGAGCTGTTTTTT
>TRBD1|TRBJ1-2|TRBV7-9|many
CASSKPDRGTYGYTF
TGTGCCAGCAGCAAACCCGACAGGGGGACCTATGGCTACACCTTC
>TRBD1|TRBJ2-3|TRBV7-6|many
CASSTGGADRIGTDTQYF
TGTGCCAGCAGCACCGGCGGAGCGGACAGGATAGGCACAGATACGCAGTATTTT
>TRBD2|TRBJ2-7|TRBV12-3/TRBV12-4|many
CASSFPSGGLNYEQYF
TGTGCCAGCAGTTTTCCTAGCGGGGGACTAAACTACGAGCAGTACTTC
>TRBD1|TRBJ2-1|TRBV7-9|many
CASTPTGAQGEQFF
TGTGCCAGCACCCCAACAGGGGCGCAGGGTGAGCAGTTCTTC
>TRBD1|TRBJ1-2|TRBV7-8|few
CASSLQGTGEIGYGYTF
TGTGCCAGCAGCTTACAAGGGACAGGGGAAATTGGATATGGCTACACCTTC
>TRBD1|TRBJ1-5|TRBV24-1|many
CATSDSGTGTGQPQHF
TGTGCCACCAGTGATTCCGGGACAGGGACGGGACAGCCCCAGCATTTT
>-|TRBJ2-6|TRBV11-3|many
CASSLDSSSGANVLTF
TGTGCCAGCAGCTTAGATTCTTCCTCTGGGGCCAACGTCCTGACTTTC
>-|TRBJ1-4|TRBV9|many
CASSVHWDATNEKLFF
TGTGCCAGCAGCGTACATTGGGATGCAACTAATGAAAAACTGTTTTTT
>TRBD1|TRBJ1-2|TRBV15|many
CATSRDMTGVGGYTF
TGTGCCACCAGCAGAGATATGACAGGGGTGGGTGGCTACACCTTC
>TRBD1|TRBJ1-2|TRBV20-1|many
CSAPTGVEFWRSDYTF
TGCAGTGCCCCGACAGGGGTAGAGTTTTGGCGGAGTGACTACACCTTC